What follows are 16 T cell receptor beta chains derived from one specimen sequenced in a study of control samples from healthy donors and cancer patients. Profiled with immunoSEQ multiplex PCR; TCRdb holds only in-frame clones, not every one. Among about 120,000 clones, around 89% were seen once, and the ten largest hold almost 40%. Sequencing used blood. The receptor set was obtained from a man aged 45-65 years in good health.

This chain uses TRBV24-1 with TRBJ1-4, with D unclear. This CDR3 contains 14 residues. The ends were cut back, 4 bases at V and 0 bases at J, with 5 bases in the middle. Per the germline V gene, CDR1 is KGHDR and CDR2 is SFDVKD. CDR3 in DNA: TGTGCCACCAGTGACTCTGCAACTAATGAAAAACTGTTTTTT. This gives the protein CATSDSATNEKLFF.

The chain carries TRBV28 and TRBJ1-6, with D unresolved. Trimming removed 1 base from V and 7 bases from J, with 8 bases in between. The CDR3 loop spans 14 amino acids. Germline CDR1 is MDHEN and CDR2 is SYDVKM. The CDR3 nucleotides read TGTGCCAGCAGTTTATTACGGTTGAATTCACCCCTCCACTTT. Its translation is CASSLLRLNSPLHF.

This clone was observed a handful of times. Other DNA variants within this sample encode the same CDR3. The gene calls are TRBV27 and TRBJ1-1, with D uncertain. CDR1 and CDR2 from the germline V gene are MNHEY and SMNVEV (reference sequence). This CDR3 has 13 residues. The V end was cut by 6 bases, the J end by 1 base, with 9 bases between. CDR3 amino acids: CASSYRENTEAFF. As DNA, the CDR3 is TGTGCCAGCAGCTATAGGGAGAACACTGAAGCTTTCTTT.

The V call is TRBV25-1, the J call TRBJ1-2, with a tentative D call TRBD1 (5 bases). The germline CDR1 and CDR2 sequences are MGHDK and SYGVNS. This CDR3 region has 15 residues. Trimming took off 3 bases at V and 0 bases at J, with 11 bases between the two ends. The CDR3 DNA sequence: TGTGCCAGCAGTGATGGGACCCGAGCTAACTATGGCTACACCTTC. Translation: CASSDGTRANYGYTF.

V usage is TRBV11-3 and J usage is TRBJ1-1; 8 bases line up with TRBD1. CDR3 size: 16 residues. Looked up from germline, CDR1 is SGHNT and CDR2 is YENEEA. V lost 3 bases to trimming and J lost 1 base; unmatched junction nucleotides: 7. CDR3 nucleotide sequence: TGTGCCAGCAGCTTGGGGGGTGACAGGGGGAACACTGAAGCTTTCTTT. This gives the protein CASSLGGDRGNTEAFF.

V and J are TRBV7-9 and TRBJ1-1; 8 positions match TRBD1. Trimming took 1 base from V and 6 from J; bases not matched to a gene: 10. The CDR3 extends over 16 amino acids. CDR1 SEHNR and CDR2 FQNEAQ come from the germline V gene (reference sequence). The CDR3 bases are TGTGCCAGCAGCTTAGTGGGACAGGTTATGGGTGCTGAAGCTTTCTTT. As protein: CASSLVGQVMGAEAFF.

J is TRBJ2-1 and V is TRBV6-2 or TRBV6-3, with 13 nucleotides matching TRBD2. Germline values: CDR1 MNHEY, CDR2 SVGEGT. Trimming removed 4 bases from V and 8 bases from J; junction bases left unmatched: 5. The CDR3 is 15 amino acids. CDR3 coding DNA: TGTGCCAGCAGTTTAACTAGCGGGGGGGCGGATGAGCAGTTCTTC. It codes for CASSLTSGGADEQFF.

The chain has TRBV4-3 and TRBJ2-1; D possibly matches TRBD1 or TRBD2 (6 bases each). The germline V and J ends were trimmed by 2 bases and 8 bases, with 10 bases remaining between them. Germline CDR1 is LGHNA and CDR2 is YSLEER. The CDR3 is 13 residues long. CDR3 sequence: CASSQRGPDEQFF. The CDR3 nucleotides are TGCGCCAGCAGCCAACGGGGGCCAGATGAGCAGTTCTTC.

This chain uses TRBV9 with TRBJ1-2; 7 nucleotides align to TRBD1. The ends lost 4 bases at V and 4 bases at J; junction bases unmatched: 16. Germline CDR1 is SGDLS and CDR2 is YYNGEE. This CDR3 has 17 residues. CDR3: CASSHTMTGKGLYGYTF. Written as DNA, the CDR3 is TGTGCCAGCAGCCATACCATGACAGGGAAGGGGCTCTATGGCTACACCTTC.

V usage is TRBV6-2 or TRBV6-3 and J usage is TRBJ1-2, with D uncertain. V was pared by 0 bases and J by 6 bases, with 14 bases between. Germline CDR1 MNHEY, CDR2 SVGEGT. This CDR3 spans 15 amino acids. The CDR3 is CASSYSPIRPDGYTF. The CDR3 DNA reads as TGTGCCAGCAGTTACTCTCCCATTCGTCCCGATGGCTACACCTTC.

The chain carries TRBV18 and TRBJ1-6, with a tentative D call TRBD1 (5 bases). The germline V and J ends were trimmed by 0 bases and 8 bases, with 14 bases remaining between them. From germline, CDR1 is KGHSH and CDR2 LQKENI. The CDR3 consists of 16 residues. The CDR3, as DNA: TGTGCCAGCTCACCACCGGGCAGGGCCCTTCATTCACCCCTCCACTTT. Protein: CASSPPGRALHSPLHF.

This rearrangement joins TRBV19 to TRBJ1-2; D ambiguous. This CDR3 has 13 amino acids. With 5 bases removed from V and 0 bases from J, the gap between germline ends came to 7 bases. Germline V lookup: CDR1 LNHDA, CDR2 SQIVND (reference sequence). This chain's CDR3 is CASSLIANYGYTF. Here the CDR3 DNA reads TGTGCCAGTAGTTTAATAGCTAACTATGGCTACACCTTC.

V gene TRBV3-1 (or the pseudogene TRBV3-2) combines with J gene TRBJ2-1; the D gene is possibly TRBD2 (5 bases). The CDR3 sequence is 16 residues long. CDR1 and CDR2 (germline): LGHDT, YNNKEL (reference sequence). V was shortened by 0 bases and J by 5 bases, with 14 bases between the two germline ends. CDR3 DNA: TGTGCCAGCAGCCAAGATTTGGGCGGGCCAGACAATGAGCAGTTCTTC. The encoded protein is CASSQDLGGPDNEQFF.

The table lists this clone with a count of one. The chain couples TRBV19 to TRBJ1-4, with D tentatively TRBD1 (6 bases). Germline CDR1 and CDR2: LNHDA and SQIVND (reference sequence). This CDR3 comprises 13 residues. Trimming left V 6 bases short and J 7 bases short, with 12 bases between. The CDR3 coding sequence is TGTGCCAGTAGCCTATTACAGGGTGAAAAACTGTTTTTT. Translating gives CASSLLQGEKLFF. The full variable domain, in which reference TRBV19 and TRBJ1-4 provide the parts outside the CDR3, is DGGITQSPKYLFRKEGQNVTLSCEQNLNHDAMYWYRQDPGQGLRLIYYSQIVNDFQKGDIAEGYSVSREKKESFPLTVTSAQKNPTAFYLCASSLLQGEKLFFGSGTQLSVL.

The V gene is TRBV4-3, the J gene TRBJ1-1, with TRBD1 identical over 12 bases. Per the germline V gene, CDR1 is LGHNA and CDR2 is YSLEER. V shed 3 bases and J 4 bases; nucleotides not matched to a gene: 3. This CDR3 is 15 amino acids long. DNA of the CDR3: TGCGCCAGCAGCCAGCCGGGACAGGGGGCCACTGAAGCTTTCTTT. It encodes CASSQPGQGATEAFF.

CDR3 amino acids: CASSYEGRYNSPLHF. The CDR3 DNA sequence: TGTGCCAGCAGTTACGAGGGACGGTATAATTCACCCCTCCACTTT. The chain employs TRBV6-2 or TRBV6-3 and TRBJ1-6, with D possibly TRBD1 on 5 matching bases. V shed 2 bases and J shed 4 bases, with 9 bases lying between them. The CDR3 length is 15 residues. Germline V CDR1 and CDR2: MNHEY, SVGEGT.